A selection of T cell receptor beta chains follows, all from one sample in a study of blood T cell repertoires in COVID-19. Clones were sequenced by immunoSEQ multiplex PCR, and TCRdb holds only the in-frame ones, with some missing. The sample gives approximately 260,000 clones, approximately 84% of which show up once; more than 6.5% is in the top ten. The sequenced sample consisted of PBMCs or T cells enriched from blood (not recorded which). Receptors were obtained from a woman aged 45 to 65 who had been exposed to COVID-19. Both conserved end residues are part of each CDR3. D genes are given only for firm matches. A clone size is listed for some rows: how often the clone was seen (once, few, many), or a class if it is expanded.

>TRBV5-8|NA|TRBJ1-1|NA
CASSSGLFLNTEAFF
TGTGCCAGCAGCTCCGGTCTATTCTTGAACACTGAAGCTTTCTTT
>TRBV5-5|TRBD1|TRBJ1-3|NA
CASSLGTGENTIYF
TGTGCCAGCAGCTTGGGGACAGGGGAGAACACCATATATTTT
>TRBV3-1/TRBV3-2|NA|TRBJ2-7|many
CASSRGGYEQYF
TGTGCCAGCAGCCGAGGGGGATACGAGCAGTACTTC
>TRBV5-1|NA|TRBJ1-2|NA
CASSFNGGMYYGYTF
TGCGCCAGCAGCTTTAACGGGGGGATGTACTATGGCTACACCTTC
>TRBV4-2|NA|TRBJ2-1|NA
CASSQGGTRGNEQFF
TGTGCCAGCAGCCAAGGAGGGACGAGGGGGAATGAGCAGTTCTTC
>TRBV9|NA|TRBJ2-7|NA
CASSVGGQSDEQYF
TGTGCCAGCAGCGTAGGTGGACAAAGCGACGAGCAGTACTTC
>TRBV21-1|NA|TRBJ1-4|NA
CASSKGRQGREKLFF
TGTGCCAGCAGCAAAGGGCGACAGGGAAGGGAAAAACTGTTTTTT
>TRBV29-1|NA|TRBJ1-1|NA
CSVDGVPGTEAFF
TGCAGCGTTGACGGGGTGCCAGGCACTGAAGCTTTCTTT
>TRBV5-1|TRBD1|TRBJ1-1|once
CASSPRQGSTEAFF
TGCGCCAGCAGCCCGAGACAGGGGAGCACTGAAGCTTTCTTT
>TRBV10-3|NA|TRBJ2-5|once
CAISGSPAGETQYF
TGTGCCATCAGTGGGTCTCCCGCGGGAGAGACCCAGTACTTC
>TRBV5-4|NA|TRBJ1-3|once
CASSPRLGNTIYF
TGTGCCAGCAGCCCACGACTCGGAAACACCATATATTTT
>TRBV6-5|NA|TRBJ1-4|NA
CASSPLQGPNEKLFF
TGTGCCAGCAGTCCGCTACAGGGCCCGAATGAAAAACTGTTTTTT
>TRBV12-3/TRBV12-4|NA|TRBJ1-3|NA
CASTSGSGNTIYF
TGTGCCAGCACCTCGGGCTCTGGAAACACCATATATTTT
>TRBV14|NA|TRBJ2-3|NA
CASRPGGTDTQYF
TGTGCCAGTCGCCCTGGGGGGACAGATACGCAGTATTTT
>TRBV5-5|TRBD2|TRBJ2-7|NA
CASRLGRGGEQYF
TGTGCCAGCAGGCTGGGACGGGGGGGCGAGCAGTACTTC
>TRBV9|NA|TRBJ1-3|NA
CASKRESGNTIYF
TGTGCCAGTAAGAGGGAATCTGGAAACACCATATATTTT
>TRBV5-4|NA|TRBJ2-2|NA
CATKGGTLNTGELFF
TGTGCCACCAAAGGAGGGACCCTTAACACCGGGGAGCTGTTTTTT
>TRBV9|NA|TRBJ1-4|once
CASSTAVTGEKLFF
TGTGCCAGCAGCACCGCCGTGACCGGGGAAAAACTGTTTTTT
>TRBV5-1|TRBD1|TRBJ1-1|NA
CASRSDRGDTEAFF
TGCGCCAGCAGAAGTGACAGGGGGGACACTGAAGCTTTCTTT
>TRBV27|TRBD1|TRBJ1-1|NA
CASSLSRGQFTEAFF
TGTGCCAGCAGTTTATCGCGGGGACAGTTCACTGAAGCTTTCTTT
>TRBV28|NA|TRBJ1-5|NA
CASANLKSYQPQHF
TGTGCCAGTGCCAATTTAAAGAGTTATCAGCCCCAGCATTTT
>TRBV5-1|NA|TRBJ2-1|NA
CASSLDNHNEQFF
TGCGCCAGCAGCTTGGATAATCACAATGAGCAGTTCTTC
>TRBV11-3|TRBD2|TRBJ2-5|NA
CASSPGSGLAGRETQYF
TGTGCCAGCAGCCCCGGGAGCGGACTAGCGGGACGAGAGACCCAGTACTTC
>TRBV9|TRBD1|TRBJ1-1|NA
CASSVTTGVNTEAFF
TGTGCCAGCAGCGTAACGACAGGGGTGAACACTGAAGCTTTCTTT
>TRBV5-1|NA|TRBJ1-1|medium-sized
CASSFWGEARGAFF
TGCGCCAGCAGCTTTTGGGGTGAGGCCCGGGGAGCTTTCTTT
>TRBV19|NA|TRBJ1-5|NA
CASSIGQLGQPQHF
TGTGCCAGTAGTATTGGACAGTTGGGTCAGCCCCAGCATTTT
>TRBV27|TRBD2|TRBJ2-2|NA
CASSRSGGATGELFF
TGTGCCAGCAGTCGGAGCGGGGGGGCTACCGGGGAGCTGTTTTTT
>TRBV6-2/TRBV6-3|NA|TRBJ2-2|NA
CASSYGGAYTGELFF
TGTGCCAGCAGTTACGGAGGGGCCTACACCGGGGAGCTGTTTTTT
>TRBV27|TRBD1|TRBJ2-5|NA
CASSDPGQQETQYF
TGTGCCAGCAGTGATCCGGGACAGCAAGAGACCCAGTACTTC
>TRBV18|TRBD1|TRBJ1-3|NA
CASSSLDRVTGNTIYF
TGTGCCAGCTCATCACTAGACAGGGTAACCGGAAACACCATATATTTT
>TRBV27|NA|TRBJ1-1|many
CASRSRNLNTEAFF
TGTGCCAGCAGGTCGAGGAACTTGAACACTGAAGCTTTCTTT